This T cell receptor (beta chain) was identified in a study of T cells in Graves' hyperthyroidism and ophthalmopathy. This clonotype was detected many times. The authors took PBMCs from 7.5 to 10 ml fresh peripheral blood. Trimming at V came to 6 bases and at J to 4 bases, leaving 10 bases not matched to a gene. The CDR3 is 15 residues long. Amplified TCR beta CDR3 regions came from RNA transcripts. In the first-round RT-PCR of the TCR CDR3, the HTBI primer set was used. TCRdb used MiXCR to reprocess the multiplex PCR reads, holding one entry per CDR3 protein. The repertoire holds under 350,000 distinct CDR3 sequences, with over 20% as singletons.

Sample: blood. The chain is built from TRBV12-3 or TRBV12-4 and TRBJ1-2; 8 bases are a match to TRBD1. This sequence was found in a woman aged 45-65 years with Graves' hyperthyroidism. The CDR3 sequence is CASSRGTGHSYGYTF. CDR3 coding DNA: TGTGCCAGCAGCCGTGGGACAGGACACTCCTATGGCTACACCTTC.